The clone carrying this T cell receptor (beta chain) has a handful of counts. Its antigen is as yet unknown. PCR was performed using 60 Vbeta and 13 Jbeta primers. The table came from immunoSEQ multiplex PCR; TCRdb's copy has only in-frame clones and leaves some out. This sample has under 150,000 clones, with 78% found just once. The V end lost 2 bases, the J end lost 1 base, and 6 bases lay between the germline ends. Germline-derived CDR1 and CDR2 are SNHLY and FYNNEI. The CDR3 consists of 14 residues. This sample stems from a study of cytomegalovirus exposure and HLA in healthy donors. Broader study findings: Reports credit the classifier with highly specific, highly sensitive diagnosis of cytomegalovirus status.

The sequence was collected from a woman aged 40 to 50 in good health and CMV-seropositive. This chain connects TRBV2 to TRBJ1-5; D perhaps matches TRBD1 (6 bases). Sequencing was carried out using PBMCs. DNA of the CDR3: TGTGCCAGCAGTGAACAGGGGAGCAATCAGCCCCAGCATTTT. This sequence encodes CASSEQGSNQPQHF.